This TCR beta chain was identified in a study of shared clonotypes between healthy human individuals. Study information: Each donor's CD8 memory used one plate, CD8 naive two, each CD4 subset three.

With V trimmed by 3 bases and J by 1 base, 6 bases remained unmatched. CDR3 size: 16 residues. The germline V gene has CDR1 SEHNR and CDR2 FQNEAQ (reference sequence). For this clone: Its antigen is unknown.

Study-wide findings and caveats: When compared with the clonotypes that were shared by all four sorted-subset donors, the non-shared clonotypes turned out to have lower generation probabilities.

The deep-level immunoSEQ assay was used. Here immunoSEQ multiplex PCR was the method, and the copy in TCRdb shows in-frame clones only, minus some. The profile shows approximately 590,000 clones, roughly 96% of them singletons. The naive CD8 subset, CD45RO-negative cells positively selected for CCR7, excluded terminally differentiated effector memory CD45RA+ cells. The source of this sequence is a woman aged 30 to 39 in good health. This rearrangement joins TRBV7-9 to TRBJ2-5; 9 bases line up with TRBD1. Sequenced input: naive CD8+ T cells sorted from blood. The CDR3 sequence: CASSFLVGQGQETQYF. The CDR3 bases are TGTGCCAGCAGCTTTCTTGTGGGACAGGGCCAAGAGACCCAGTACTTC.